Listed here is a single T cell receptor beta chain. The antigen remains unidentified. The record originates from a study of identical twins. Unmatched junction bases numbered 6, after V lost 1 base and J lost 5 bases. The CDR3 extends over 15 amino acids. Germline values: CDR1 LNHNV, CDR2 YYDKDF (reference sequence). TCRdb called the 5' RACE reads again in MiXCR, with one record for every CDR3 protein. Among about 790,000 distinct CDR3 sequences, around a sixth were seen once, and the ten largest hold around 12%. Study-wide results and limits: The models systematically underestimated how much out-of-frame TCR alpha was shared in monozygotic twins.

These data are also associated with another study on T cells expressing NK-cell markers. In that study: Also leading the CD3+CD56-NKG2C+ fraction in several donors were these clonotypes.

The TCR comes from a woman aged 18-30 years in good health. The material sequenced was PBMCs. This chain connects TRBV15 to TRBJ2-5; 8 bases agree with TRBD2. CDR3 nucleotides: TGTGCCACCAGCAGAGGGGGTAGCGGGGAGGAGACCCAGTACTTC. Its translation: CATSRGGSGEETQYF.